This T cell receptor (beta chain) comes out of a study of T-cell memory formation after mild COVID-19. Study-level information: TCR clusters were mostly confined to one donor each. Study results and caveats: Contracting clones from day 15 to 85 showed balanced CD4/CD8; later expanders favored CD4+.

TCRalpha and TCRbeta libraries used 5'RACE with constant-segment primers and UMIs. Each CDR3 protein is one row after TCRdb ran MiXCR on the 5' RACE reads. The data show roughly 40,000 distinct CDR3 sequences, 6.6% seen once. Germline V gives CDR1 SGHDN, CDR2 FVKESK. The CDR3 contains 14 residues. V was pared by 6 bases and J by 3 bases, with 15 bases between. This clonotype was seen only a few times. Its cognate antigen is unknown. V and J are TRBV14 and TRBJ2-7, with D unresolved. Sequenced: PBMCs or a T cell subset sorted from them (not recorded which). This TCR was recovered from an adult who had mild COVID-19 (a few samples of this study predate the infection). Cell type and time point are not known. CDR3 region: CASSQIGPGYEQYF. The CDR3 DNA is TGTGCCAGCAGTCAGATAGGGCCAGGCTACGAGCAGTACTTC.